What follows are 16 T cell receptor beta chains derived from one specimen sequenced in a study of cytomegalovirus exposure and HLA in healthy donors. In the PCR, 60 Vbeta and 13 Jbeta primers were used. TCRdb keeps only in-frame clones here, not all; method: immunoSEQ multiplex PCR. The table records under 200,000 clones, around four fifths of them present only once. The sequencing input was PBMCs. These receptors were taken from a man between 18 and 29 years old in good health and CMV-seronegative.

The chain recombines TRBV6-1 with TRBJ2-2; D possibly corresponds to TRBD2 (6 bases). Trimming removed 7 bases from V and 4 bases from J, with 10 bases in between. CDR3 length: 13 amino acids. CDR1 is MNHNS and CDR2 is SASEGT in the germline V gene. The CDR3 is CASTREVTGELFF. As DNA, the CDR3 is TGTGCCAGCACTAGGGAGGTCACCGGGGAGCTGTTTTTT.

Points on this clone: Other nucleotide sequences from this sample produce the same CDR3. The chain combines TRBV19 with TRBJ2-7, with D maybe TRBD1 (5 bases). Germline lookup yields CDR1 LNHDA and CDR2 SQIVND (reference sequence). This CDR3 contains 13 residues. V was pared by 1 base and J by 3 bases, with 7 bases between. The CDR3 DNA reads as TGTGCCAGTAGTATAGGAAGGGGCTACGAGCAGTACTTC. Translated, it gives CASSIGRGYEQYF.

The DNA of the CDR3 is TGTGCCAGTACGGACAGGGTGCATGAAAAACTGTTTTTT. Amino acids: CASTDRVHEKLFF. The chain carries TRBV19 and TRBJ1-4; 8 bases agree with TRBD1. The length of the CDR3 is 13 residues. V shed 7 bases, J shed 6 bases, and the junction held 4 bases outside the gene matches. Germline assignment: CDR1 LNHDA and CDR2 SQIVND (reference sequence).

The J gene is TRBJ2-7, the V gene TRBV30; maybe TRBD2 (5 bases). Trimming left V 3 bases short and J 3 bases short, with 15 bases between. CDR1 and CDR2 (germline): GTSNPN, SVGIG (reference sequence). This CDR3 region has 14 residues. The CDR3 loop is CAWSRGGTNYEQYF. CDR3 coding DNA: TGTGCCTGGAGCCGAGGAGGAACCAACTACGAGCAGTACTTC.

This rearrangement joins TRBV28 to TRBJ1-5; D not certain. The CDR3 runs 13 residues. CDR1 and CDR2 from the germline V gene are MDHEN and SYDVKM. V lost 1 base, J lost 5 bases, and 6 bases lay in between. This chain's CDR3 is CASSLFGDQPQHF. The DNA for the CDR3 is TGTGCCAGCAGTTTATTCGGGGATCAGCCCCAGCATTTT.

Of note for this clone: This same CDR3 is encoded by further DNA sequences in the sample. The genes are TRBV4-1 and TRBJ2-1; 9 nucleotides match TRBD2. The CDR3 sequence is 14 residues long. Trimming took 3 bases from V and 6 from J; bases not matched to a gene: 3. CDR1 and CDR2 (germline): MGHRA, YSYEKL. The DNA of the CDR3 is TGCGCCAGCAGCCAGGCGGGGGGGCCCAATGAGCAGTTCTTC. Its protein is CASSQAGGPNEQFF.

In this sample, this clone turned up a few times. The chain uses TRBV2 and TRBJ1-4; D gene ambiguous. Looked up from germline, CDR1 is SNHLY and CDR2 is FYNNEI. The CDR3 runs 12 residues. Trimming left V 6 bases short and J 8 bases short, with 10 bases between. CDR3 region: CASRGQNEKLFF. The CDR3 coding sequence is TGTGCCAGCAGGGGCCAGAACGAAAAACTGTTTTTT.

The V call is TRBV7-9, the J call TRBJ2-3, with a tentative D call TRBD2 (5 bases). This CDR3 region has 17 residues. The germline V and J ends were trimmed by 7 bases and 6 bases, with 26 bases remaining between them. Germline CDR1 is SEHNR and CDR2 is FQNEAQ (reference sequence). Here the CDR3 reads CASNSGHLAVLTDTQYF. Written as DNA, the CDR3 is TGTGCCAGCAACTCCGGTCACCTAGCCGTTTTAACGGATACGCAGTATTTT.

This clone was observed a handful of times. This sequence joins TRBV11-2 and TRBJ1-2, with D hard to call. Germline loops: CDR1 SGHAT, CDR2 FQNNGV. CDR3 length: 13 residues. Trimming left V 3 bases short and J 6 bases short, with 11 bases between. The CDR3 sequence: CASSFGGTDGYTF. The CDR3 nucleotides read TGTGCCAGCAGCTTTGGAGGAACGGATGGCTACACCTTC.

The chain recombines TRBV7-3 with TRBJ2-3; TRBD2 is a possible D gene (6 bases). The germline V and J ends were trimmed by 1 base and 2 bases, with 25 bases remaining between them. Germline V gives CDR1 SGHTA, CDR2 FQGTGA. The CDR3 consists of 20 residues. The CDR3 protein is CASSLRGLGGLHRHTDTQYF. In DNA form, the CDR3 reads TGTGCCAGCAGCTTAAGAGGCCTGGGGGGTTTGCATCGTCACACAGATACGCAGTATTTT.

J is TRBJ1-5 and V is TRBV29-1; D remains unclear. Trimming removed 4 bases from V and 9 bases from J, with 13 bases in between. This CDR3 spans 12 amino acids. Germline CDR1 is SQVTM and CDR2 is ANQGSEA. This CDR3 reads CSVAPTTGPQHF. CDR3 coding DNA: TGCAGCGTTGCCCCCACGACGGGGCCCCAGCATTTT.

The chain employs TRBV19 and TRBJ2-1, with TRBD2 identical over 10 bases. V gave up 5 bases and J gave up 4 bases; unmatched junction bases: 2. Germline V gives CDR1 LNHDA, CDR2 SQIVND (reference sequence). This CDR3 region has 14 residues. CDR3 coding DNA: TGTGCCAGTAGTTTACTAGCGGGATACAATGAGCAGTTCTTC. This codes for CASSLLAGYNEQFF.

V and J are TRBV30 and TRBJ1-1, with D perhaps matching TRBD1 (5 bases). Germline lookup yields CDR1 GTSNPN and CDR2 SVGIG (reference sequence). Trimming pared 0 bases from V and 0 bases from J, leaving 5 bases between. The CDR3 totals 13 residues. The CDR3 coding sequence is TGTGCCTGGAGTGTACAGGTGAACACTGAAGCTTTCTTT. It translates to CAWSVQVNTEAFF. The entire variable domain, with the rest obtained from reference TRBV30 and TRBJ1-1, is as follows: SQTIHQWPATLVQPVGSPLSLECTVEGTSNPNLYWYRQAAGRGLQLLFYSVGIGQISSEVPQNLSASRPQDRQFILSSKKLLLSDSGFYLCAWSVQVNTEAFFGQGTRLTVV.

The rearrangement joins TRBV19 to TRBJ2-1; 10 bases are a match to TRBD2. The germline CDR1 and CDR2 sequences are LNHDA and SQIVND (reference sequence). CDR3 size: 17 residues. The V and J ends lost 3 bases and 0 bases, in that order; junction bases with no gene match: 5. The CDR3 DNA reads TGTGCCAGTAGTATCACTAGCGGGGCAAACTCCTACAATGAGCAGTTCTTC. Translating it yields CASSITSGANSYNEQFF.

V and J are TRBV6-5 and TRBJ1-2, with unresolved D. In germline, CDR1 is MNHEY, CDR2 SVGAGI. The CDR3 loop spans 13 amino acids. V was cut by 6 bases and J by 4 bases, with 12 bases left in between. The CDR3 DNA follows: TGTGCCAGCAGGCCACAGCCCATCTATGGCTACACCTTC. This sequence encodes CASRPQPIYGYTF.

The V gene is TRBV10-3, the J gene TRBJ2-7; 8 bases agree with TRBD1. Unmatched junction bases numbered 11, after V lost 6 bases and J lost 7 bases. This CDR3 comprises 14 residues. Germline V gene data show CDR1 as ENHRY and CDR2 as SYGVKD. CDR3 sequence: CAIRPGQDALEQYF. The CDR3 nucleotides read TGTGCCATCAGACCGGGACAGGACGCTCTGGAGCAGTACTTC.